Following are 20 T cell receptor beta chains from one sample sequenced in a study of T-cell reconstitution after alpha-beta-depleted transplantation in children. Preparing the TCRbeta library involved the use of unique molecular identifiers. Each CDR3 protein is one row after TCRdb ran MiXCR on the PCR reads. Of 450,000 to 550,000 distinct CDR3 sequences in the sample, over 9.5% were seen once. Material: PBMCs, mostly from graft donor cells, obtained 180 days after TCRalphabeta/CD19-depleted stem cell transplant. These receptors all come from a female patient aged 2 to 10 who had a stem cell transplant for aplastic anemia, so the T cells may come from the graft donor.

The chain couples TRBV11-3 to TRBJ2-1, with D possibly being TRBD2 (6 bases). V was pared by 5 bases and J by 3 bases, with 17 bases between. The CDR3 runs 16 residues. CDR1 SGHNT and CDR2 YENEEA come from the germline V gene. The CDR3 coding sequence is TGTGCCAGCAGCCCTAGGGCTAGCGCCGACTACAATGAGCAGTTCTTC. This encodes CASSPRASADYNEQFF.

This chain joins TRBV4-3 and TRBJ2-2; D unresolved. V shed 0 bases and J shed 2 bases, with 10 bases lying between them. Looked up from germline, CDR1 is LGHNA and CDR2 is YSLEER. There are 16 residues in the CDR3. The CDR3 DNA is TGCGCCAGCAGCCAAGATGGGCTGCCTAACACCGGGGAGCTGTTTTTT. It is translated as CASSQDGLPNTGELFF.

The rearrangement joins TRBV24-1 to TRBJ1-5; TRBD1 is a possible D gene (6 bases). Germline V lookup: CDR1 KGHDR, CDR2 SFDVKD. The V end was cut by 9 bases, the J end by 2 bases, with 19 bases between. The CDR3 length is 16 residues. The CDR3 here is CATRGALVWCNQPQHF. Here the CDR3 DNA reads TGTGCCACCCGGGGGGCACTGGTGTGGTGCAATCAGCCCCAGCATTTT.

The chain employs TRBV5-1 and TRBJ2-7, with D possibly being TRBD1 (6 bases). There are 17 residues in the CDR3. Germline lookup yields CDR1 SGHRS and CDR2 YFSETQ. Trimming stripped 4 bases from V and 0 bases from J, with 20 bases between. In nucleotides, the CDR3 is TGCGCCAGCAGCCGTGGGGGCTTTTTACCGGACTCCTACGAGCAGTACTTC. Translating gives CASSRGGFLPDSYEQYF. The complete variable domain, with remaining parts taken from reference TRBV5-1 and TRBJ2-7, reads KAGVTQTPRYLIKTRGQQVTLSCSPISGHRSVSWYQQTPGQGLQFLFEYFSETQRNKGNFPGRFSGRQFSNSRSEMNVSTLELGDSALYLCASSRGGFLPDSYEQYFGPGTRLTVT.

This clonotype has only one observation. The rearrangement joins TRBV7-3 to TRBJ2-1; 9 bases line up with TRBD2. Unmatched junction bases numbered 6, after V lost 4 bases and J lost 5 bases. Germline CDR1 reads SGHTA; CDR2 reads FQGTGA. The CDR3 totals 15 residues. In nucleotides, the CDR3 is TGTGCCAGCAGCTCGGAAGCGGGAGGCGACAATGAGCAGTTCTTC. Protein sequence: CASSSEAGGDNEQFF.

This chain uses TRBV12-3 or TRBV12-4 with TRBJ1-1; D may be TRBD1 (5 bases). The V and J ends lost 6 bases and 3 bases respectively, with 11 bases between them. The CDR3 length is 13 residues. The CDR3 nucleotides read TGTGCCAGCAGGGGGAGGGGTGACACTGAAGCTTTCTTT. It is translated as CASRGRGDTEAFF.

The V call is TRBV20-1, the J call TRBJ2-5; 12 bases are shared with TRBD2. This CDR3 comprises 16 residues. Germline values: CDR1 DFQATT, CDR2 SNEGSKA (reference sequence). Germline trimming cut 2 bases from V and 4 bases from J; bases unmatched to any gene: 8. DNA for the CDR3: TGCAGTGCTAGACTCTCTAGCGGGAGGGCCGCAGAGACCCAGTACTTC. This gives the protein CSARLSSGRAAETQYF.

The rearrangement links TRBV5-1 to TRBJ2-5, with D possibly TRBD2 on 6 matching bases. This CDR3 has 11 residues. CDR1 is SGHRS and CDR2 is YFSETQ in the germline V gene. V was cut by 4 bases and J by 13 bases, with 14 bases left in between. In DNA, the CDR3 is TGCGCCAGCAGCCTCGGAGGGCTTTGGTACTTC. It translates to CASSLGGLWYF.

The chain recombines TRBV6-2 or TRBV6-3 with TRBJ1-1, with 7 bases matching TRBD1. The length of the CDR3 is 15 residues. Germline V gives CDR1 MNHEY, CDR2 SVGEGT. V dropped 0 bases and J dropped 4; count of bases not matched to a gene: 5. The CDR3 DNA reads TGTGCCAGCAGTTACTCGACAGGGCTAGGCACTGAAGCTTTCTTT. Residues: CASSYSTGLGTEAFF.

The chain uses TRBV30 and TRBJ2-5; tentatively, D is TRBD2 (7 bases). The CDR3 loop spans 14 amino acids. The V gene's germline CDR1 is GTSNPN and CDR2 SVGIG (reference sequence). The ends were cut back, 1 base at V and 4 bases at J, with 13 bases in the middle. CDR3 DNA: TGTGCCTGGAGTGGGACAGCGGGACGAGAGACCCAGTACTTC. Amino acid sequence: CAWSGTAGRETQYF.

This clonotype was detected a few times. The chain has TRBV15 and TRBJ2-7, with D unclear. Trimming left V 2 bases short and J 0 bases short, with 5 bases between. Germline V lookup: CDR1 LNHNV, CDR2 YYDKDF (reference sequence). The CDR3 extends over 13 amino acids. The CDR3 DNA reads TGTGCCACCAGCAGACAGCGCTCCTACGAGCAGTACGTC. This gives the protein CATSRQRSYEQYV.

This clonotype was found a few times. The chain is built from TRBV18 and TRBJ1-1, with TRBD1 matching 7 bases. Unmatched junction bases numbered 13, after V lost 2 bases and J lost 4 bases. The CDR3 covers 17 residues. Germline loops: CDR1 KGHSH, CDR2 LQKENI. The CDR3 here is CASSPGTDIVGGTEAFF. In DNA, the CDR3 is TGTGCCAGCTCACCAGGGACAGACATCGTTGGGGGCACTGAAGCTTTCTTT.

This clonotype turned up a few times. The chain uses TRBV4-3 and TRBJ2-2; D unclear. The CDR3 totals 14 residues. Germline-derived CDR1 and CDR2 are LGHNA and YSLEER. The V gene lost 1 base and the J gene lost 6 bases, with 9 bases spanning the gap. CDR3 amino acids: CASSQVLGSGELFF. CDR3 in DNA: TGCGCCAGCAGCCAAGTATTGGGGTCCGGGGAGCTGTTTTTT.

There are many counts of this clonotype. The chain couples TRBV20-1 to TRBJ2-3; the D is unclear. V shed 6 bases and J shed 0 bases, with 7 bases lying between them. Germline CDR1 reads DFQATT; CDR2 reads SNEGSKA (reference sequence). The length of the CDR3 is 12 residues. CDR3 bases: TGCAGTGCAGCTAGTAGCACAGATACGCAGTATTTT. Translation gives CSAASSTDTQYF.

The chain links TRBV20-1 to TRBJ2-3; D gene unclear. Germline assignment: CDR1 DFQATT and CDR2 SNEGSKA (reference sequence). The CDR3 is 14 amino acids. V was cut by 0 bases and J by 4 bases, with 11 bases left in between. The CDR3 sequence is CSARDHPSADTQYF. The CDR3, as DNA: TGCAGTGCTAGAGATCACCCCTCGGCAGATACGCAGTATTTT.

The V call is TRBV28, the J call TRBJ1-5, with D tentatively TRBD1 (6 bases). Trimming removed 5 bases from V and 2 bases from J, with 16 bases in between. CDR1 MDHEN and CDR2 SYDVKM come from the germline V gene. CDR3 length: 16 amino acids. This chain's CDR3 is CASSGGGGMGNQPQHF. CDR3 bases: TGTGCCAGCAGTGGAGGGGGGGGAATGGGCAATCAGCCCCAGCATTTT.

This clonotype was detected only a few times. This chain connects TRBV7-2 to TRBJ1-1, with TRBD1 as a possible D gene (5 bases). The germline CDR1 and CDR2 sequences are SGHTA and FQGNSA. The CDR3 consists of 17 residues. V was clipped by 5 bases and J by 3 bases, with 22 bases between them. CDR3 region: CASSKPRGSSMDTEAFF. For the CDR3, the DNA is TGTGCCAGCAGCAAGCCACGGGGCAGTTCCATGGACACTGAAGCTTTCTTT.

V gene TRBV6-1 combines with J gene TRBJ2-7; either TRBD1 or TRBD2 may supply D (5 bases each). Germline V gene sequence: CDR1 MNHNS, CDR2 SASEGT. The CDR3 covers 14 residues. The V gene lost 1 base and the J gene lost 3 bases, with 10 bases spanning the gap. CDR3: CASSEVGTYYEQYF. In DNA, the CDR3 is TGTGCCAGCAGTGAAGTCGGGACGTACTACGAGCAGTACTTC.

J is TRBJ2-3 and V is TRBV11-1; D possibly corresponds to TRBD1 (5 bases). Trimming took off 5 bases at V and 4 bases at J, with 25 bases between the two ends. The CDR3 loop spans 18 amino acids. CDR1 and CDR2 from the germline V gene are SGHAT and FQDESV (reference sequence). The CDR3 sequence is CASSPPWSQGPYADTQYF. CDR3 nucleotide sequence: TGTGCCAGCAGCCCCCCGTGGAGCCAGGGCCCTTATGCAGATACGCAGTATTTT.

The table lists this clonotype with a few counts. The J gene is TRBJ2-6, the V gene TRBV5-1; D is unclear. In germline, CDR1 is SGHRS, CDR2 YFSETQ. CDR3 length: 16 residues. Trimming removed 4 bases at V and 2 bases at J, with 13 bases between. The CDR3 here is CASSSLGFPGANVLTF. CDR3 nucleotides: TGCGCCAGCAGCAGCTTAGGGTTCCCTGGGGCCAACGTCCTGACTTTC.